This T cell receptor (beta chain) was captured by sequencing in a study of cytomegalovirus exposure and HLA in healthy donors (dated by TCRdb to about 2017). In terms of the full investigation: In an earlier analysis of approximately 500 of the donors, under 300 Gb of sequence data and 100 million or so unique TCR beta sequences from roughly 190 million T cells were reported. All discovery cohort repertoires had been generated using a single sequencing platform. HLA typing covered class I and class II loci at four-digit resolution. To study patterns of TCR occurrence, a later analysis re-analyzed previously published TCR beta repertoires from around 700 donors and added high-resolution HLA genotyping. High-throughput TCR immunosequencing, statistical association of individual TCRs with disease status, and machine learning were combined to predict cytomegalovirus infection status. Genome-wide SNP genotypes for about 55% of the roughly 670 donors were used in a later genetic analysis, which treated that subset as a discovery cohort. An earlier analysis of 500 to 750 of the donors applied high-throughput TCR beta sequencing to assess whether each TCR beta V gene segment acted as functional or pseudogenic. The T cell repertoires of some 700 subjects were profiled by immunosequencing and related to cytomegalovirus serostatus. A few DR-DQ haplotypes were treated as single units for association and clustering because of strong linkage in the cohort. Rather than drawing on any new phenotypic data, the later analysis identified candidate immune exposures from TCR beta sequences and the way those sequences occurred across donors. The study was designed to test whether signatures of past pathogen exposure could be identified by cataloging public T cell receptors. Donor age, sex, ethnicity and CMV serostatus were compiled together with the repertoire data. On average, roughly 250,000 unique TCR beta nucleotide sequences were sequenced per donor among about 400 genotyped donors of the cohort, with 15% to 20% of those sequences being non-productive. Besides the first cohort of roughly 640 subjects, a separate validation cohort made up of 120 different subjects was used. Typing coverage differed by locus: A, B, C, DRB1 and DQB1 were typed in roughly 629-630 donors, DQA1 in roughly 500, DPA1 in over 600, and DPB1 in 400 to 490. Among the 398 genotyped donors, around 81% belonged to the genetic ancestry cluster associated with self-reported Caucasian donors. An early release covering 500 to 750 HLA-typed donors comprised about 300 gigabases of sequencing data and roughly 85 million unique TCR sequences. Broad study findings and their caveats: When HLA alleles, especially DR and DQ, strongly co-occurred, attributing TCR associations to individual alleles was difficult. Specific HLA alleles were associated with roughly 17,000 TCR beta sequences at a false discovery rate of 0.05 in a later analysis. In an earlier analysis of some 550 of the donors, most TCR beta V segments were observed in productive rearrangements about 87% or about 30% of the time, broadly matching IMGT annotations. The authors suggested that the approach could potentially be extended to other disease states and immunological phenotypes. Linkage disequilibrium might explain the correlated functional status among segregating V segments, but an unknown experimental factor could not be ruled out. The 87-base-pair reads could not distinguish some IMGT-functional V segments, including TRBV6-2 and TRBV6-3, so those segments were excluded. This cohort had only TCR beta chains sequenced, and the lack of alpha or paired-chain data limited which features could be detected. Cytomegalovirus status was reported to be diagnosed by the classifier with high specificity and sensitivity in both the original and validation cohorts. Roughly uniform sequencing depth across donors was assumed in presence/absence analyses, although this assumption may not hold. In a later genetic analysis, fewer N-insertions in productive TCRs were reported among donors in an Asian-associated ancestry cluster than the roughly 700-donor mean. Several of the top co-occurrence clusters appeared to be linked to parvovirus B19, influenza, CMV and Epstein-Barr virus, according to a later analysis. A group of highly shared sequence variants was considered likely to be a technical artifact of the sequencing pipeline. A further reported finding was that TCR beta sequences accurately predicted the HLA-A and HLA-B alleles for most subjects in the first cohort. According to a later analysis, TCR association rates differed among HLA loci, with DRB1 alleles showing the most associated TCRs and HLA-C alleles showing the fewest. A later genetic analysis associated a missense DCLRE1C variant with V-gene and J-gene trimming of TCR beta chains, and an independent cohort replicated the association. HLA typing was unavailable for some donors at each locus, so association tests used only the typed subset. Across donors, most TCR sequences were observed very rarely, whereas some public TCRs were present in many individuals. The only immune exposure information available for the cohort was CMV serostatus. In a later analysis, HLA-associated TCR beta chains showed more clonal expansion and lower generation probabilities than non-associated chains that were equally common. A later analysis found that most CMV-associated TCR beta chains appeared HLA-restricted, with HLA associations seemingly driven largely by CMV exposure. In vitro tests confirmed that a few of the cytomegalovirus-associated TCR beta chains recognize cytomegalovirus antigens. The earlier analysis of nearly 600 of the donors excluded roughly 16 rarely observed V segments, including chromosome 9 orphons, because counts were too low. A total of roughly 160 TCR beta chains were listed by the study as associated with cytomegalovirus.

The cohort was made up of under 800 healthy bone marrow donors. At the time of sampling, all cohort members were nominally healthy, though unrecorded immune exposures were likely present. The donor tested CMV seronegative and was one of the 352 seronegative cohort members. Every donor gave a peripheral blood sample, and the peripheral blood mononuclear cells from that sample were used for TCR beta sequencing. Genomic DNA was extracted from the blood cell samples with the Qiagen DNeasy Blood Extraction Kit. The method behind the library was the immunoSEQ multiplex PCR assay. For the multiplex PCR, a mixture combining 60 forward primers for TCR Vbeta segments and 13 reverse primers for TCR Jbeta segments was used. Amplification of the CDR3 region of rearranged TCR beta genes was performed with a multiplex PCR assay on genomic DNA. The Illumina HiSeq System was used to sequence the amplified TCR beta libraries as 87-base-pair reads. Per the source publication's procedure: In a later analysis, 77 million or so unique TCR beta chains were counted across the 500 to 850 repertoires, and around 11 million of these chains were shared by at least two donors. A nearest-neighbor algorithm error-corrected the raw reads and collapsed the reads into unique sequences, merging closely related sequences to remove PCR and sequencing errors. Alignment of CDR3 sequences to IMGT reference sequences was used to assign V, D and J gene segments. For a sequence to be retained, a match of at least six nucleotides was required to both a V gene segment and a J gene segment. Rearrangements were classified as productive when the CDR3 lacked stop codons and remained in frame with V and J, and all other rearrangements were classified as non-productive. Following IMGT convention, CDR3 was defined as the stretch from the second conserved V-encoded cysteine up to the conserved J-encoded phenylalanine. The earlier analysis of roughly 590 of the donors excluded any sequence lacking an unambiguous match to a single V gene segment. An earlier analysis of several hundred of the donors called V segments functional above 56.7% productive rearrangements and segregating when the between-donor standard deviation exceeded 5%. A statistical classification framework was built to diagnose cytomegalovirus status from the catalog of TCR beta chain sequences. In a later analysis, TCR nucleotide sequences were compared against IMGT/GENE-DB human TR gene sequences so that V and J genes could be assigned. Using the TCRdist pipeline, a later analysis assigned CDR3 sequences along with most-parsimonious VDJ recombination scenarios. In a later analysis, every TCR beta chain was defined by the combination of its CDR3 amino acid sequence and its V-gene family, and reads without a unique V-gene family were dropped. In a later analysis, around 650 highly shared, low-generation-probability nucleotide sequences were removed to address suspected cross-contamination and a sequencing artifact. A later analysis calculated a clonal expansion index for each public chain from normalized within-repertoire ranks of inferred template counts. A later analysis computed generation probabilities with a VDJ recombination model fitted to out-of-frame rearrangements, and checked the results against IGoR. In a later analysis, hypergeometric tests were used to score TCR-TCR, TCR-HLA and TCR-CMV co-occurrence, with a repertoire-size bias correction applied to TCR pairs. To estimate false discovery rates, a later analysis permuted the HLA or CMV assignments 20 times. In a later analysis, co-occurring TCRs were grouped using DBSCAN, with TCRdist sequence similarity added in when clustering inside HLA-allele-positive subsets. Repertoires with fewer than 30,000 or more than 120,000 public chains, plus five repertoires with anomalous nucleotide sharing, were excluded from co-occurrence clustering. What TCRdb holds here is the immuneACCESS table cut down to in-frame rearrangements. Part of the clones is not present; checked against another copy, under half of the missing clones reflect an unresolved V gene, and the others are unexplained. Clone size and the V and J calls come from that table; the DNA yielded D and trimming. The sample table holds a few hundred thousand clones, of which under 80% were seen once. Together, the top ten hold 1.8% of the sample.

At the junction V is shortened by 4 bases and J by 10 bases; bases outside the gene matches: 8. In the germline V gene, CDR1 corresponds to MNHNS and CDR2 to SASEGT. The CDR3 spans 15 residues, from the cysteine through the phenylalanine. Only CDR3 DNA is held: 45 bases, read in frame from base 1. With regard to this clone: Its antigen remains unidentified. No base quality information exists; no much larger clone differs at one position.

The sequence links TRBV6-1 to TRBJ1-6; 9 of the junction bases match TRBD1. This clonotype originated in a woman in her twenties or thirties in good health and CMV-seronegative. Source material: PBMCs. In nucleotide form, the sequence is TGTGCCAGCAGTGGGGGACAGGGAAGAAGATCACCCCTCCACTTT. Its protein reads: CASSGGQGRRSPLHF.